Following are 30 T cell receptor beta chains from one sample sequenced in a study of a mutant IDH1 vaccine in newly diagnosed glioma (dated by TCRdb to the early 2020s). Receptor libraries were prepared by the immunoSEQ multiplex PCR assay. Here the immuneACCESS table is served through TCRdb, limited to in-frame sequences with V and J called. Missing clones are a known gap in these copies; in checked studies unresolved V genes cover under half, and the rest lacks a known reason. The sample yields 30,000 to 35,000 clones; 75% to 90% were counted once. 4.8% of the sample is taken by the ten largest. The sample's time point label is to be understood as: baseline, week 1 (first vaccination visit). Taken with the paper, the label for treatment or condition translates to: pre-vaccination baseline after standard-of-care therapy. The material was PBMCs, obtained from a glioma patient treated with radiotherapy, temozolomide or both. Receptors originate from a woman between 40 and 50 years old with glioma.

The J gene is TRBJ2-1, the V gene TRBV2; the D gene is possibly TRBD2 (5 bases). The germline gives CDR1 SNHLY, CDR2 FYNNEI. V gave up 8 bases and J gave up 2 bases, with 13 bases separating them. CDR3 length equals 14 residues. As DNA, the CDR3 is TGTGCCAGCGCCAGTAGCGAAACCTACAATGAGCAGTTCTTC. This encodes CASASSETYNEQFF.

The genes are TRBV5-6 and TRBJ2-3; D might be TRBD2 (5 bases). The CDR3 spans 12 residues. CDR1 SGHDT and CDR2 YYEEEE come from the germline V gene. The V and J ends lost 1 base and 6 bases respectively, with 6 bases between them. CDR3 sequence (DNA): TGTGCCAGCAGCTTGACGGGGGATACGCAGTATTTT. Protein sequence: CASSLTGDTQYF.

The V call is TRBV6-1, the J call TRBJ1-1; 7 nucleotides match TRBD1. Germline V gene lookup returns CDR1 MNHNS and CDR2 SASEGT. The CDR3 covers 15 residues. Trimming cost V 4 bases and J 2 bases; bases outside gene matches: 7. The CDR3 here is CASSAYGTANTEAFF. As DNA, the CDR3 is TGTGCCAGCAGTGCCTACGGGACAGCAAACACTGAAGCTTTCTTT.

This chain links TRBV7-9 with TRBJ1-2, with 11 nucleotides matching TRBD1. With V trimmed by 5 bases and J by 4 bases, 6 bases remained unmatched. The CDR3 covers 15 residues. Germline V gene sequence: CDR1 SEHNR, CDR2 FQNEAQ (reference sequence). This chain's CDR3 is CASSRGQGASYGYTF. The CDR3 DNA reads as TGTGCCAGCAGCCGTGGACAGGGGGCGAGCTATGGCTACACCTTC.

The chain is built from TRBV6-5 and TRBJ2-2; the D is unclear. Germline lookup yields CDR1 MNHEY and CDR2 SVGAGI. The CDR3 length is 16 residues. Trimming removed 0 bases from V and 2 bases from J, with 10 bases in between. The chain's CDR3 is CASSYSTNANTGELFF. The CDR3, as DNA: TGTGCCAGCAGTTACTCGACGAACGCCAACACCGGGGAGCTGTTTTTT.

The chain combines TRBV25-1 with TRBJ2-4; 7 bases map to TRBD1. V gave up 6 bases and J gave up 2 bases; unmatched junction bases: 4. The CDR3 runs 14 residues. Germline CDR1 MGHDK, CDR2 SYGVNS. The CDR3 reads CASSEQGSKNIQYF. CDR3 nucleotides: TGTGCCAGCAGCGAACAGGGGTCCAAAAACATTCAGTACTTC.

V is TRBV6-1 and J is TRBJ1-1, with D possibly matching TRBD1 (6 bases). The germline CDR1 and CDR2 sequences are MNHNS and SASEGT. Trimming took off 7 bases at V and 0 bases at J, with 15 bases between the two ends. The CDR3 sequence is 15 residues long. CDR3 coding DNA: TGTGCCAGCATTAGATACAGGGAATTGAACACTGAAGCTTTCTTT. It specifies CASIRYRELNTEAFF.

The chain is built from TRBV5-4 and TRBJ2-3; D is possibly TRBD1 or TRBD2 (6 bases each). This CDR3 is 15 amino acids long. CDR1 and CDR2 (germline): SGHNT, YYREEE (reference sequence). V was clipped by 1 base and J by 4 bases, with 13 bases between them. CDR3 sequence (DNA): TGTGCCAGCAGCTTGTTCGGGGGCGCAGCAGATACGCAGTATTTT. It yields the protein CASSLFGGAADTQYF.

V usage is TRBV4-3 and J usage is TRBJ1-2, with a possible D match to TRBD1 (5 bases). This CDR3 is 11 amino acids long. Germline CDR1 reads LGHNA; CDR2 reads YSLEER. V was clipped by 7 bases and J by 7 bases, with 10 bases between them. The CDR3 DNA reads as TGCGCCAGCACGGGGGGAGTTGGCTACACCTTC. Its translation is CASTGGVGYTF.

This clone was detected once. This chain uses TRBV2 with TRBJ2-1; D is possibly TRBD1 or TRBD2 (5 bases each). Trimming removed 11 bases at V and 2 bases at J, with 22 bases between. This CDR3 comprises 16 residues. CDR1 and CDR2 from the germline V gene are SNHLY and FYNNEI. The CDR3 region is CAAYIRGRGAYNEQFF. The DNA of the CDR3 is TGTGCCGCTTATATTAGAGGGAGAGGGGCCTACAATGAGCAGTTCTTC.

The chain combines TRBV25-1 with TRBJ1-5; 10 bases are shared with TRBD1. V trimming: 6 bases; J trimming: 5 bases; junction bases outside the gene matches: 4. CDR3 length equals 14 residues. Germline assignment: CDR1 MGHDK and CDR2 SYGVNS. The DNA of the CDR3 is TGTGCCAGCAGAGGGACAGGGGAACATCAGCCCCAGCATTTT. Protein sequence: CASRGTGEHQPQHF. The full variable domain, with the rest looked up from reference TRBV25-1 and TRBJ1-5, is EADIYQTPRYLVIGTGKKITLECSQTMGHDKMYWYQQDPGMELHLIHYSYGVNSTEKGDLSSESTVSRIRTEHFPLTLESARPSHTSQYLCASRGTGEHQPQHFGDGTRLSIL.

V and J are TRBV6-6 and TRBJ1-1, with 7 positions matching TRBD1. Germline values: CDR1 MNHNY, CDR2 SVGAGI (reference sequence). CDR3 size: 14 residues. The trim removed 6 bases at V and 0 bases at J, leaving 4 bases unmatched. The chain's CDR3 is CASRDTGVNTEAFF. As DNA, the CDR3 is TGTGCCAGCAGAGACACAGGGGTGAACACTGAAGCTTTCTTT.

In DNA form, the CDR3 reads TGTGCCTGGAGTGTACCCCACTACACAGATACGCAGTATTTT. It translates to CAWSVPHYTDTQYF. V is TRBV30 and J is TRBJ2-3; D remains ambiguous. CDR1 and CDR2 (germline): GTSNPN, SVGIG (reference sequence). V lost 0 bases and J 2 bases, leaving 9 bases between the germline ends. The CDR3 is 14 amino acids.

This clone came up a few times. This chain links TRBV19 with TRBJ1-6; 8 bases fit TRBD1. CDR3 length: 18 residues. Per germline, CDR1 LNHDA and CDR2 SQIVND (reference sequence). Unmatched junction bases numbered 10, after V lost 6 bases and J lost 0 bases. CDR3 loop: CASRAGQALSSYNSPLHF. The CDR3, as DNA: TGTGCCAGTAGGGCGGGACAGGCCCTCAGCTCCTATAATTCACCCCTCCACTTT.

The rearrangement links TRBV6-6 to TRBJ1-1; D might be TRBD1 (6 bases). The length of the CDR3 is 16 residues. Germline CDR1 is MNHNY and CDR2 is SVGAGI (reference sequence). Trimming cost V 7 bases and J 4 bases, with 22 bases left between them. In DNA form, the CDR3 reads TGTGCCAGCATCTTCATGGGGGCGGCTCTCCCCACTGAAGCTTTCTTT. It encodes CASIFMGAALPTEAFF.

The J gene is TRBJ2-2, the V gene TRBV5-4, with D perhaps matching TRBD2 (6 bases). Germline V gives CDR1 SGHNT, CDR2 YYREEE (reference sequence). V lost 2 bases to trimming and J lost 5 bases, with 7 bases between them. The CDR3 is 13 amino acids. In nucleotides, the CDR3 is TGTGCCAGCAGCTTCAGCGGGACCGGGGAGCTGTTTTTT. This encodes CASSFSGTGELFF.

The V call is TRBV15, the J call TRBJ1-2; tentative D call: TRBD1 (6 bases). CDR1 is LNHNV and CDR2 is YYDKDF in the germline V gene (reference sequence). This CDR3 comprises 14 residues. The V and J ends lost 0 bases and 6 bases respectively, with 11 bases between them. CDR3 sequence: CATSREGTRNGYTF. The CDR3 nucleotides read TGTGCCACCAGCAGAGAAGGGACACGGAATGGCTACACCTTC.

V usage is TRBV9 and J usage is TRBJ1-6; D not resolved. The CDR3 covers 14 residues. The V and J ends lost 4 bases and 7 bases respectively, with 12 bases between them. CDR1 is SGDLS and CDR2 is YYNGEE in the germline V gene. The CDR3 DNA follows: TGTGCCAGCAGCCCACAGAGCTTGAATTCACCCCTCCACTTT. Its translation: CASSPQSLNSPLHF.

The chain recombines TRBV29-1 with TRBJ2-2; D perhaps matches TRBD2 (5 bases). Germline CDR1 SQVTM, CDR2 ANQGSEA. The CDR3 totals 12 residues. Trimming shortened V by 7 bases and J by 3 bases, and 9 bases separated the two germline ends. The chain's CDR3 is CSARGDTGELFF. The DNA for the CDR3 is TGCAGCGCCCGGGGTGACACCGGGGAGCTGTTTTTT.

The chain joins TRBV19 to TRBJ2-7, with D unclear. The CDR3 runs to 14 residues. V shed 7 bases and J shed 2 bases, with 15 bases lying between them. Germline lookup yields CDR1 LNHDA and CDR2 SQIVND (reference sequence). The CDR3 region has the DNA TGTGCCAGTACTCCGACTGTAACGACCTACGAGCAGTACTTC. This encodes CASTPTVTTYEQYF. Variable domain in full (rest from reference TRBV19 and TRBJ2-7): DGGITQSPKYLFRKEGQNVTLSCEQNLNHDAMYWYRQDPGQGLRLIYYSQIVNDFQKGDIAEGYSVSREKKESFPLTVTSAQKNPTAFYLCASTPTVTTYEQYFGPGTRLTVT.

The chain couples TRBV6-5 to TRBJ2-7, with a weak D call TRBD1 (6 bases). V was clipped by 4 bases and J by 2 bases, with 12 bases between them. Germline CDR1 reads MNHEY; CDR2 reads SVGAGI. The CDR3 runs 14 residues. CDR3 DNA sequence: TGTGCCAGCAGTTTCGACAGGACCCCCTACGAGCAGTACTTC. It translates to CASSFDRTPYEQYF.

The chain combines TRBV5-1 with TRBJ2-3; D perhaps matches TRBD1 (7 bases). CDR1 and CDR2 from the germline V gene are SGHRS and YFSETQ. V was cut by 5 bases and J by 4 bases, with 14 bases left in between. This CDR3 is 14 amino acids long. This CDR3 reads CASSGGRGADTQYF. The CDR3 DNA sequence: TGCGCCAGCAGTGGTGGCAGGGGGGCAGATACGCAGTATTTT.

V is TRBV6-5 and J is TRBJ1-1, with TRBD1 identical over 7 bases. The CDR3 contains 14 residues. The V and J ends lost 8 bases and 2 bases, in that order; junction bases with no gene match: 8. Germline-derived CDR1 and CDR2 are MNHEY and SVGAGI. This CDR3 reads CASGWGQSNTEAFF. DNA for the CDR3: TGTGCCAGCGGGTGGGGACAGTCCAACACTGAAGCTTTCTTT.

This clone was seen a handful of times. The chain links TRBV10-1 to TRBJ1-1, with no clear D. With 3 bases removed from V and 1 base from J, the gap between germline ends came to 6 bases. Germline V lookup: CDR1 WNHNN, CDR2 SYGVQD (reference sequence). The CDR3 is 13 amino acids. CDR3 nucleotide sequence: TGCGCCAGCAGTGACCCCCCGAACACTGAAGCTTTCTTT. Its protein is CASSDPPNTEAFF.

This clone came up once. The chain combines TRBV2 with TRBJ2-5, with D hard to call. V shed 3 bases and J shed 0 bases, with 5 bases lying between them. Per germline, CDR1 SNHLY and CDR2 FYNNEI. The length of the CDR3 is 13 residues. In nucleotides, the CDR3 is TGTGCCAGCAGTGATGACAACCAAGAGACCCAGTACTTC. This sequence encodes CASSDDNQETQYF.

The CDR3 bases are TGTGCCAGCAGCGTAGCTACCGGCAATGGCTACACCTTC. This encodes CASSVATGNGYTF. The chain carries TRBV9 and TRBJ1-2; D unresolved. Germline CDR1 is SGDLS and CDR2 is YYNGEE. Trimming left V 0 bases short and J 6 bases short, with 9 bases between. The CDR3 length is 13 residues.

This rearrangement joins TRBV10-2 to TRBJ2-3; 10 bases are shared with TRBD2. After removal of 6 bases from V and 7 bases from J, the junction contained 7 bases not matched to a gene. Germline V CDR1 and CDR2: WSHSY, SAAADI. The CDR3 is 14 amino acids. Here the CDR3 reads CASRKREGLHTQYF. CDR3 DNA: TGCGCCAGCAGAAAGCGGGAGGGCCTGCATACGCAGTATTTT.

CDR3 in DNA: TGCGCCAGCAGCGCCCCCGACAGGGATAACTACTACGAGCAGTACTTC. Encoded protein: CASSAPDRDNYYEQYF. V is TRBV4-1 and J is TRBJ2-7; 7 positions match TRBD1. Unmatched junction bases numbered 13, after V lost 5 bases and J lost 3 bases. In germline, CDR1 is MGHRA, CDR2 YSYEKL. The CDR3 totals 16 residues.

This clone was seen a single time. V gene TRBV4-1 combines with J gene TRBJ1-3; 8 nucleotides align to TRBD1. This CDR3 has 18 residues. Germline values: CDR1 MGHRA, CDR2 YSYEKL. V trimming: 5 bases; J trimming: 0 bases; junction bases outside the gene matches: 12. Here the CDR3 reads CASSFTPGQVVSGNTIYF. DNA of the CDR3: TGCGCCAGCAGCTTCACTCCGGGACAGGTAGTCTCTGGAAACACCATATATTTT.

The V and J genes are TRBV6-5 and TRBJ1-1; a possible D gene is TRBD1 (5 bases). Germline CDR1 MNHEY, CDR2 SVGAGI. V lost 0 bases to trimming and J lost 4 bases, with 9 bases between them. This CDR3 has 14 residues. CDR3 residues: CASSYSRVGTEAFF. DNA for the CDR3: TGTGCCAGCAGTTACTCCAGGGTGGGCACTGAAGCTTTCTTT.